This T cell receptor (beta chain) was observed in a study of T cell repertoires in cytomegalovirus infection. Study at large: Both CMV infection and a matching HLA type were indicated by public TCR beta signatures.

This CDR3 comprises 17 residues. The V gene end was trimmed by 0 bases and the J gene end by 4 bases; junction bases not matched to a gene: 7. The germline V gene encodes CDR1 MGHRA and CDR2 YSYEKL. A single record per CDR3 protein comes from TCRdb applying MiXCR to the reads. The data contain about 230,000 distinct CDR3 sequences, roughly 23% of them singletons. This clonotype has only a few counts. Its target is not known. Study-wide results and limits: Adding up the frequency of public TCR beta families identified people who carried CMV plus the relevant HLA. CMV-specific TCR beta clonotypes restricted by HLA-C were the ones dominating the ex vivo response.

Material: CD8+ T cells from PBMCs. This receptor was taken from a human donor in good health (CMV status not recorded). Some clones in this sample may be carry-over from other donors' samples. This chain links TRBV4-1 with TRBJ1-2, with 11 nucleotides matching TRBD1. The CDR3 loop reads CASSQDSGDRGFYGYTF. In DNA, the CDR3 is TGCGCCAGCAGCCAAGATTCCGGGGACAGGGGGTTCTATGGCTACACCTTC.